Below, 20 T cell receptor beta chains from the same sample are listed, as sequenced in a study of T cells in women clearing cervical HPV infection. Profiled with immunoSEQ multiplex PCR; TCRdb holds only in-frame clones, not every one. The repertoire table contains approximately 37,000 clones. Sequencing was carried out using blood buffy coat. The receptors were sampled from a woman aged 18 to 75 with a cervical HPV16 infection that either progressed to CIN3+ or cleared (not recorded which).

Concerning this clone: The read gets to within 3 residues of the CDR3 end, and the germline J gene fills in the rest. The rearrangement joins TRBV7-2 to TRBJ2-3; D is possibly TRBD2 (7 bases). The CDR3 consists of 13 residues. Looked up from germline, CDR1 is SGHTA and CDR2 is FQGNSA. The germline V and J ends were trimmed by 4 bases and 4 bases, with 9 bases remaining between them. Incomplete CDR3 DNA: TGTGCCAGCAGCTCGGGGGGCGCAGATACG. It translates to CASSSGGADT. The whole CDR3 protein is CASSSGGADTQYF.

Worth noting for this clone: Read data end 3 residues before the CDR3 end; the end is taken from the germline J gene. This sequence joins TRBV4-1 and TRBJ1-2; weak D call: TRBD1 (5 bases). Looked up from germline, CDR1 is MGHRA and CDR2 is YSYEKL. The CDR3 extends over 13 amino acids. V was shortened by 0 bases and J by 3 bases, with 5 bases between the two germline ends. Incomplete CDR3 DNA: TGCGCCAGCAGCCAAGACAGGGACTATGGC. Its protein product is CASSQDRDYG. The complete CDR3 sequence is CASSQDRDYGYTF.

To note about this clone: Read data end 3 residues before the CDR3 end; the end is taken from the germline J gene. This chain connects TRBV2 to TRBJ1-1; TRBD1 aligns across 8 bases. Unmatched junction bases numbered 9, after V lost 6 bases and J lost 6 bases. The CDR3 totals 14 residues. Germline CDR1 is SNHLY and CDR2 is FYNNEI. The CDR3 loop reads CASRETGVQAEAFF. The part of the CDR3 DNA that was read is TGTGCCAGCAGGGAGACAGGGGTTCAGGCTGAA.

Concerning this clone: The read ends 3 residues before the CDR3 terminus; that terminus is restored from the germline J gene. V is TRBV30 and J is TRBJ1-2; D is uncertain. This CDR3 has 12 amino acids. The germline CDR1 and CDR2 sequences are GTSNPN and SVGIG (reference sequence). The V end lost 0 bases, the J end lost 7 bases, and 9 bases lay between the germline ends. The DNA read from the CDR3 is TGTGCCTGGAGTGTAATGGAGGGTGGC. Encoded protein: CAWSVMEGG. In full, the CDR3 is CAWSVMEGGYTF. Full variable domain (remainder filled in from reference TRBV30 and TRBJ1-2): SQTIHQWPATLVQPVGSPLSLECTVEGTSNPNLYWYRQAAGRGLQLLFYSVGIGQISSEVPQNLSASRPQDRQFILSSKKLLLSDSGFYLCAWSVMEGGYTFGSGTRLTVV.

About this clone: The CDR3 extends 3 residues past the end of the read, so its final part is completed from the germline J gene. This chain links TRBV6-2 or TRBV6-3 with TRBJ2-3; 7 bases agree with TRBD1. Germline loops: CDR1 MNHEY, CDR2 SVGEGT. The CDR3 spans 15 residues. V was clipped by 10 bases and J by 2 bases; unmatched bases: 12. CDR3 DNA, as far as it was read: TGTGCCACCAAAACCGGGACAGTAGACACAGATACG. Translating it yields CATKTGTVDTDT. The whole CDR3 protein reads CATKTGTVDTDTQYF.

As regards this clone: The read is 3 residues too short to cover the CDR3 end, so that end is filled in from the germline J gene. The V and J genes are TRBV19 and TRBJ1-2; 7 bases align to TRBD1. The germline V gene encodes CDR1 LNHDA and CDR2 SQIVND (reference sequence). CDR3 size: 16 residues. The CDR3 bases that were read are TGTGCCAGTAGTTCGCGGACAGGCGCTAGCTCCTACGAC. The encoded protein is CASSSRTGASSYD. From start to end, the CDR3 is CASSSRTGASSYDYTF.

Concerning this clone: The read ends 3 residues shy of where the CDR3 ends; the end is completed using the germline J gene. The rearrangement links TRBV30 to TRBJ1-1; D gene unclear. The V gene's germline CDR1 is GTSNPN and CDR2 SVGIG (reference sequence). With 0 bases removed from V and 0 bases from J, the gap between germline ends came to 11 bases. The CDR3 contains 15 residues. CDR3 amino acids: CAWSVLRQVNTEAFF. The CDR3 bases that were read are TGTGCCTGGAGTGTACTGAGGCAGGTGAACACTGAA.

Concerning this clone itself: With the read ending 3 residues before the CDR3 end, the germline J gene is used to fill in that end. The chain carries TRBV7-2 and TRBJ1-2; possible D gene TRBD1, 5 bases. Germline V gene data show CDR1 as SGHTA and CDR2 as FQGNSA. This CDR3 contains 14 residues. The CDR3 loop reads CASSLKEGKDTYTF. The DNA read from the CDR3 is TGTGCCAGCAGCTTAAAGGAGGGGAAGGATACC.

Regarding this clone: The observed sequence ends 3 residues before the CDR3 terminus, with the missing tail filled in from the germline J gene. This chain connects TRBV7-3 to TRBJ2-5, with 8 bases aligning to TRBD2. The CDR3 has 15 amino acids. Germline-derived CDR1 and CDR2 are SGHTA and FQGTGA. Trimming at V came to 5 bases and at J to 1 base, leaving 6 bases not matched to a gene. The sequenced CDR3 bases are TGTGCCAGCAGCCCCGGGGGGGGCACCCAAGAGACC. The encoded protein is CASSPGGGTQET. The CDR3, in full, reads CASSPGGGTQETQYF.

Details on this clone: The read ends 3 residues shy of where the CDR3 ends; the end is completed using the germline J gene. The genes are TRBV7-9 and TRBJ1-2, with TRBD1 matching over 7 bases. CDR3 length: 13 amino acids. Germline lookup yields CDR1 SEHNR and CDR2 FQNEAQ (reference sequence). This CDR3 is CASSARQGYDYTF. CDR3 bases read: TGTGCCAGCAGCGCCCGACAGGGCTACGAC.

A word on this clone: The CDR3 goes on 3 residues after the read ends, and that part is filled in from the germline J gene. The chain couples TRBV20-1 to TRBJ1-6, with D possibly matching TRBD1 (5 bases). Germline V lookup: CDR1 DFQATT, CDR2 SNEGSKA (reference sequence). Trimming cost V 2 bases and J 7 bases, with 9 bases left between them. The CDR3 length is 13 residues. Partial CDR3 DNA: TGCAGTGCTAGAACGGGGGTCAATTCACCC. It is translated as CSARTGVNSP. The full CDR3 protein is CSARTGVNSPLHF.

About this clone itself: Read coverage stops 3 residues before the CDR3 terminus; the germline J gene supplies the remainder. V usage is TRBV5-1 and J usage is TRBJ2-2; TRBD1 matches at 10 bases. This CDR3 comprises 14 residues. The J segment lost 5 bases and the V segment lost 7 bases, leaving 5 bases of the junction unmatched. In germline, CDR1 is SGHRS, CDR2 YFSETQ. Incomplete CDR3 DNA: TGCGCCAGCGCGGGACAGGGGAAAACCGGGGAG. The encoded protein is CASAGQGKTGE. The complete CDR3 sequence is CASAGQGKTGELFF. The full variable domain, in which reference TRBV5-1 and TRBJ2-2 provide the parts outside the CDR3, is KAGVTQTPRYLIKTRGQQVTLSCSPISGHRSVSWYQQTPGQGLQFLFEYFSETQRNKGNFPGRFSGRQFSNSRSEMNVSTLELGDSALYLCASAGQGKTGELFFGEGSRLTVL.

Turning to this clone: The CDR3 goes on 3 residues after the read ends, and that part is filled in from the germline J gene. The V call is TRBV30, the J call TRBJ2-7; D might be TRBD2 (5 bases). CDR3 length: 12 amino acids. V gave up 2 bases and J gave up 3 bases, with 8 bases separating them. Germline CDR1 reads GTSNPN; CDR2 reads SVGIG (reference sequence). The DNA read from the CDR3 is TGTGCCTGGAGTTTAGGACTCTACGAG. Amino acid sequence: CAWSLGLYE. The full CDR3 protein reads CAWSLGLYEQYF.

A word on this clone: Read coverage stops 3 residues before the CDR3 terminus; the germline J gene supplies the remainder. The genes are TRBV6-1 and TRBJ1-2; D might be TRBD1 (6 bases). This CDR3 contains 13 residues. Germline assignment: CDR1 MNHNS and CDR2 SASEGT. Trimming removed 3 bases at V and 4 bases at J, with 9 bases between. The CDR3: CASSEGRGYGYTF. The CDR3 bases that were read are TGTGCCAGCAGTGAGGGCAGGGGCTATGGC.

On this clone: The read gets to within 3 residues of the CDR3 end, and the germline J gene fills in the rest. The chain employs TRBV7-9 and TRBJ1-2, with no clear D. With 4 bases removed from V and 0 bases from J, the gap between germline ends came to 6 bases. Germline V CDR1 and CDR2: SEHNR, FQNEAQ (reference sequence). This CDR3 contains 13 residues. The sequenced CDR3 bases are TGTGCCAGCAGCTCCAGAGCTAACTATGGC. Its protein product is CASSSRANYG. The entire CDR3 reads CASSSRANYGYTF.

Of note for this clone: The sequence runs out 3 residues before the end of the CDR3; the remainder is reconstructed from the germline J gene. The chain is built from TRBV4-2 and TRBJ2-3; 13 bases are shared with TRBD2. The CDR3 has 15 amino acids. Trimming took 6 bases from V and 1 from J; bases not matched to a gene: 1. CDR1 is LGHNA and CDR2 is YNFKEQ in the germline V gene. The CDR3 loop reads CASRLAGGGTDTQYF. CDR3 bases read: TGTGCCAGCAGACTAGCGGGAGGGGGCACAGATACG.

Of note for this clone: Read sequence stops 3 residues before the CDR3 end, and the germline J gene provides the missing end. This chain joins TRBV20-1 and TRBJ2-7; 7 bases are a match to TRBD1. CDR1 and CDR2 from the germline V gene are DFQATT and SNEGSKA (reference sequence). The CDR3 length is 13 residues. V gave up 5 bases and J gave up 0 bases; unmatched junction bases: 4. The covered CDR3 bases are TGCAGTGCTCACAGGGGCCGCTCCTACGAG. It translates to CSAHRGRSYE. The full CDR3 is CSAHRGRSYEQYF.

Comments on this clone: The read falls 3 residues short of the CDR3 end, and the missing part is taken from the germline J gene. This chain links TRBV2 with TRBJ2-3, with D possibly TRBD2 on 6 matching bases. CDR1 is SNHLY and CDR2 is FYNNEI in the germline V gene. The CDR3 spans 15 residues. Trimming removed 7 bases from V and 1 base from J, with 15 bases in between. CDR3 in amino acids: CASILDERGTDTQYF. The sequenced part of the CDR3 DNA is TGTGCCAGCATATTGGACGAGCGGGGCACAGATACG.

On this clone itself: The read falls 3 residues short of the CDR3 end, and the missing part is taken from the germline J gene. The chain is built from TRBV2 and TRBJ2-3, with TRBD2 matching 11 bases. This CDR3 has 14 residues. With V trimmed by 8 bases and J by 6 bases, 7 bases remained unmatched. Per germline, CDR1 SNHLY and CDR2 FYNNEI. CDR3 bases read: TGTGCCAGCCGCTTAGCGGGGGGGTTTGATACG. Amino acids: CASRLAGGFDT. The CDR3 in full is CASRLAGGFDTQYF.

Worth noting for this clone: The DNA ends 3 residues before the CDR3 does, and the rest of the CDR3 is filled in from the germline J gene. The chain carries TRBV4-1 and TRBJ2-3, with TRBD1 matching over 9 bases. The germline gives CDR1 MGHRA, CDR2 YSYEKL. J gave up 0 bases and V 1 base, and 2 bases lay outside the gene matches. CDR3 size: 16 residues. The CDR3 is CASSQATGGSTDTQYF. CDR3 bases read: TGCGCCAGCAGCCAAGCGACAGGGGGAAGCACAGATACG.